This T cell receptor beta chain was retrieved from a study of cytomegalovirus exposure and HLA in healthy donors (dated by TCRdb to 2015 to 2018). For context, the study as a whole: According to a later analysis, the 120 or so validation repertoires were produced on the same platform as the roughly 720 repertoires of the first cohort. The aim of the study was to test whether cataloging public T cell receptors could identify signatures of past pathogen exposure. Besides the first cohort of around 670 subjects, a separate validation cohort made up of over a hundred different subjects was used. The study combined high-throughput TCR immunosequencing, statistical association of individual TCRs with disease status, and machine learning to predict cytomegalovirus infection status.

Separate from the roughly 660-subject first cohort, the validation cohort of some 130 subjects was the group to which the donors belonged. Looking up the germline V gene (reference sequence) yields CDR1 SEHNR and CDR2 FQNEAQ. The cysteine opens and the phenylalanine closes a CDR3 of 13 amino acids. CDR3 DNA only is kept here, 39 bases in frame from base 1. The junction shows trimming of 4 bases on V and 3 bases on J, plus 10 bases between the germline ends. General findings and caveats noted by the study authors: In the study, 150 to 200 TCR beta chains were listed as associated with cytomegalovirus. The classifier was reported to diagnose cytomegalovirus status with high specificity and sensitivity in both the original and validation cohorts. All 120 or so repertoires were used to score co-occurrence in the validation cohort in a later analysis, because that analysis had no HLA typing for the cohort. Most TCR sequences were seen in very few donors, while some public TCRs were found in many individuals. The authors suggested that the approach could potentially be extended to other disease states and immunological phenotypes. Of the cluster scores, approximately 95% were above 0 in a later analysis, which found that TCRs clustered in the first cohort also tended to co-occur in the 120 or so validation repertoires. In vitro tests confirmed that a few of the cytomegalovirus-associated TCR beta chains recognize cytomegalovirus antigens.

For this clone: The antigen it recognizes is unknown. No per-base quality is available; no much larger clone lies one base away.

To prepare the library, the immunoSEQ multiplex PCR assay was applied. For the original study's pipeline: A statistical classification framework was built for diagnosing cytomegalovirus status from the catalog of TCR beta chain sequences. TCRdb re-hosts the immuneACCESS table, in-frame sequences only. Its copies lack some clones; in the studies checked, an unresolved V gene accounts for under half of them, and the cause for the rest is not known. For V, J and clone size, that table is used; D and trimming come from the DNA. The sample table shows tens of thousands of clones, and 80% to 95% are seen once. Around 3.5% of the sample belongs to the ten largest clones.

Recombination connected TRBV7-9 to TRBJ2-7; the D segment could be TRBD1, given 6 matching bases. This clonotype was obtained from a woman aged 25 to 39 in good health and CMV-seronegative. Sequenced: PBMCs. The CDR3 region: CASSWDIYYEQYF. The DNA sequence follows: TGTGCCAGCAGCTGGGACATTTACTACGAGCAGTACTTC.